This T cell receptor beta chain was sequenced in a study of Ad26.COV2.S vaccination and SARS-CoV-2 variants. Libraries were prepared by immunoSEQ multiplex PCR; TCRdb keeps only in-frame clonotypes and omits some of them. Of about 370,000 clones listed, 89% are singletons. Noted treatment: over 15 received Ad26.COV2.S at low or high dose, single or two shots; about 5 received placebo; per-sample allocation not given. Samples analyzed were those drawn on day 63 after the first vaccine or placebo injection. The CDR3 extends over 13 amino acids. The germline CDR1 and CDR2 sequences are MDHEN and SYDVKM. V lost 3 bases, J lost 0 bases, and 6 bases lay in between.

The rearrangement links TRBV28 to TRBJ2-7; D is perhaps TRBD1 (5 bases). The sequencing used peripheral blood, collected in a trial of Ad26.COV2.S vaccine versus placebo. The TCR sequence derives from a person aged 18-60 years who received the Ad26.COV2.S COVID-19 vaccine or a placebo. CDR3 residues: CASSLGPSYEQYF. The CDR3 nucleotides read TGTGCCAGCAGTTTGGGGCCCTCCTACGAGCAGTACTTC.